What follows are 4 T cell receptor beta chains derived from one specimen sequenced in a study of blood T cell repertoires in COVID-19. Clones were read by immunoSEQ multiplex PCR, and TCRdb kept only the in-frame ones, dropping some. This table holds 300,000 or so clones, more than 70% found once. Sequencing was performed on peripheral blood. The receptors were sampled from a woman aged 25-40 years who had recovered from COVID-19.

The CDR3 reads CASSPGQGKQYF. CDR3 sequence (DNA): TGTGCCAGCAGCCCCGGACAGGGCAAGCAGTACTTC. The rearrangement uses TRBV28 and TRBJ2-7; 8 bases agree with TRBD1. The ends lost 6 bases at V and 8 bases at J; junction bases unmatched: 6. Germline lookup yields CDR1 MDHEN and CDR2 SYDVKM. CDR3 size: 12 residues. Looking up the rest from reference TRBV28 and TRBJ2-7 gives the full variable domain: DVKVTQSSRYLVKRTGEKVFLECVQDMDHENMFWYRQDPGLGLRLIYFSYDVKMKEKGDIPEGYSVSREKKERFSLILESASTNQTSMYLCASSPGQGKQYFGPGTRLTVT.

The chain uses TRBV5-6 and TRBJ2-7; no clear D. Germline V gene lookup returns CDR1 SGHDT and CDR2 YYEEEE. Trimming stripped 4 bases from V and 3 bases from J, with 17 bases between. This CDR3 comprises 15 residues. The CDR3 reads CASSPLYVPGYEQYF. For the CDR3, the DNA is TGTGCCAGCAGCCCCTTGTATGTCCCCGGCTACGAGCAGTACTTC.

This chain uses TRBV6-6 with TRBJ1-5; D call uncertain. Trimming removed 5 bases from V and 4 bases from J, with 6 bases in between. This CDR3 contains 12 residues. The germline V gene has CDR1 MNHNY and CDR2 SVGAGI (reference sequence). The CDR3 DNA is TGTGCCAGCAGTCAGCCTAATCAGCCCCAGCATTTT. This sequence encodes CASSQPNQPQHF.

This clone appeared a single time. V and J are TRBV7-7 and TRBJ1-1; tentative D call: TRBD1 (5 bases). CDR3 size: 13 residues. Trimming pared 4 bases from V and 4 bases from J, leaving 10 bases between. Per the germline V gene, CDR1 is SSHAT and CDR2 is FNYEAQ (reference sequence). The CDR3, as DNA: TGTGCCAGCAGCTCCGACAGATTCACTGAAGCTTTCTTT. Protein sequence: CASSSDRFTEAFF.